This T cell receptor beta chain was sequenced for a study of T cells and Merkel cell carcinoma outcomes. Study results and limitations: Reportedly, T-cell repertoire with density predicts Merkel cell carcinoma outcomes.

The protocol was immunoSEQ multiplex PCR, while the TCRdb copy is restricted to in-frame clones and leaves out a portion. The sample lists more than 12,000 clones, just under 95% occurring once. This clone showed up just once. The antigen is unknown. Per the germline V gene, CDR1 is SGDLS and CDR2 is YYNGEE. The V segment lost 0 bases and the J segment 5 bases; nucleotides outside the gene matches: 6. The CDR3 extends over 15 amino acids. The clonotype comes from a human donor with Merkel cell carcinoma. This sequence joins TRBV9 and TRBJ2-5, with TRBD2 matching 8 bases. What was sequenced was tumor tissue from Merkel cell carcinoma. The CDR3 nucleotides are TGTGCCAGCAGCGTAGAGGGGACTAGTGAGGAGACCCAGTACTTC. Protein sequence: CASSVEGTSEETQYF.